Listed below are T cell receptor beta chains from one sample, sequenced in a study of T cell responses to AZD1222 COVID-19 vaccine. Measured with immunoSEQ multiplex PCR; TCRdb has only the in-frame clones, and not every one. The data hold some 100,000 clones, with about 88% observed a single time. Sample: peripheral blood, taken on day 0 of AZD1222 vaccination. These receptors all come from an adult in good health. CDR3s leave out the opening cysteine and the closing phenylalanine or tryptophan. Clone size is given for some rows only: seen once, a few or many times, or a class if the clone is expanded.

J gene | V gene | clone size | CDR3 protein
TRBJ2-1 | TRBV27 | . | ASTPPTGVKEQF
TRBJ2-7 | TRBV2 | few | ASTDRVYEQY
TRBJ1-5 | TRBV10-3 | . | AISEGLSNQPQH
TRBJ1-1 | TRBV7-7 | . | ASSPIRENTEAF
TRBJ1-2 | TRBV5-6 | . | ASRRTGYGYT
TRBJ2-7 | TRBV11-2 | . | ASSSGQGLYEQY
TRBJ2-5 | TRBV19 | . | ATRGLPGQTQY
TRBJ1-2 | TRBV3-1/TRBV3-2 | . | ASSQVEGGYT
TRBJ2-7 | TRBV3-1/TRBV3-2 | once | ASMASGRPSYEQY
TRBJ1-1 | TRBV3-1/TRBV3-2 | . | ASSQVSGKLRNTEAF
TRBJ1-1 | TRBV3-1/TRBV3-2 | . | ASSQGSGNTEAF
TRBJ2-1 | TRBV10-3 | . | AISAPDRAYNEQF
TRBJ2-1 | TRBV6-5 | . | ASSQVGGVFHEQF
TRBJ1-2 | TRBV11-3 | . | ASSLNPGSGYT
TRBJ1-1 | TRBV12-3/TRBV12-4 | . | ASSLAGIEAF
TRBJ2-7 | TRBV27 | . | ASRLRRSGGEQY